This T cell receptor (beta chain) was observed in a study of T-cell memory formation after mild COVID-19. A single record per CDR3 protein comes from TCRdb applying MiXCR to the 5' RACE reads. The sample has roughly 250,000 distinct CDR3 sequences, roughly 15% seen once. This clonotype was detected many times. V lost 3 bases and J lost 7; bases outside the gene matches: 2. CDR3 length: 14 amino acids. Germline CDR1 reads SGHTA; CDR2 reads FQGTGA. The clonotype comes from a man between 18 and 35 years old who had mild COVID-19 (a few samples of this study predate the infection). Cell type and time point are not known. The sample consisted of PBMCs or a T cell subset sorted from them (not recorded which). The chain recombines TRBV7-3 with TRBJ2-1; TRBD2 matches at 11 bases. CDR3 nucleotide sequence: TGTGCCAGCAGCTTTAGCGGGGGGGCAAATGAGCAGTTCTTC. Translating it yields CASSFSGGANEQFF.